The 25 T cell receptor beta chains below come from one sample, sequenced in a study of OX40 agonist ivuxolimab in advanced cancers. The method was immunoSEQ multiplex PCR; TCRdb's version includes in-frame clones alone and lacks a portion of them. The table has some 58,000 clones, approximately 91% seen once. The material was CD4+ or CD8+ T cells sorted from blood, obtained in a trial of the OX40 agonist ivuxolimab. The receptors were sampled from an adult with an advanced solid tumor such as melanoma, head and neck, liver or kidney cancer.

The chain uses TRBV28 and TRBJ2-3, with D perhaps being TRBD1 or TRBD2 (6 bases each). CDR1 is MDHEN and CDR2 is SYDVKM in the germline V gene. The V end was cut by 3 bases, the J end by 2 bases, with 12 bases between. The CDR3 loop spans 15 amino acids. The CDR3 bases are TGTGCCAGCAGTTTCGGAGGGGGTATCACAGATACGCAGTATTTT. Its translation is CASSFGGGITDTQYF. Full variable domain (missing parts from reference TRBV28 and TRBJ2-3): DVKVTQSSRYLVKRTGEKVFLECVQDMDHENMFWYRQDPGLGLRLIYFSYDVKMKEKGDIPEGYSVSREKKERFSLILESASTNQTSMYLCASSFGGGITDTQYFGPGTRLTVL.

This CDR3 reads CASSLGLAGPGGFYEQYF. CDR3 DNA sequence: TGTGCCAGCAGCTTGGGCCTAGCGGGACCCGGGGGGTTCTACGAGCAGTACTTC. V usage is TRBV7-2 and J usage is TRBJ2-7, with TRBD2 matching 9 bases. CDR1 SGHTA and CDR2 FQGNSA come from the germline V gene. The ends lost 3 bases at V and 3 bases at J; junction bases unmatched: 15. The CDR3 contains 18 residues.

The chain links TRBV23-1 to TRBJ1-1, with TRBD1 matching 7 bases. TRBV23-1 is an ORF for which the function is uncertain. The CDR3 has 17 residues. J lost 0 bases, V lost 9 bases, and 16 bases had no gene match. The CDR3 DNA reads TGCGCCAGGGGGCGGGGTAGCCGGGACAGCATGAACACTGAAGCTTTCTTT. Translation: CARGRGSRDSMNTEAFF.

This clone was found a few times. The CDR3 loop is CASSLSGTGTEQYF. In nucleotides, the CDR3 is TGTGCCAGCAGCTTAAGCGGGACAGGGACCGAGCAGTACTTC. The chain carries TRBV7-9 and TRBJ2-7, with 9 bases aligning to TRBD1. The CDR3 totals 14 residues. The V and J ends lost 2 bases and 6 bases, in that order; junction bases with no gene match: 5. Looked up from germline, CDR1 is SEHNR and CDR2 is FQNEAQ (reference sequence).

V and J are TRBV27 and TRBJ1-5; 10 nucleotides align to TRBD1. After removal of 2 bases from V and 5 bases from J, the junction contained 6 bases not matched to a gene. CDR1 is MNHEY, CDR2 SMNVEV, per germline (reference sequence). The CDR3 is 16 amino acids. The CDR3 loop reads CASSLNPGTGDQPQHF. The DNA for the CDR3 is TGTGCCAGCAGTTTAAACCCCGGGACAGGGGATCAGCCCCAGCATTTT.

The V call is TRBV7-3, the J call TRBJ2-5, with 8 bases lining up with TRBD1. Losses at the gene ends were 5 bases for V and 5 bases for J; bases not matched to a gene: 4. Germline assignment: CDR1 SGHTA and CDR2 FQGTGA. The length of the CDR3 is 13 residues. This CDR3 reads CASSPTGAETQYF. Here the CDR3 DNA reads TGTGCCAGCAGCCCGACAGGGGCGGAGACCCAGTACTTC.

This clone was seen once. CDR3: CASSLAGGVGELFF. Here the CDR3 DNA reads TGTGCCAGCAGCTTAGCGGGAGGGGTCGGGGAGCTGTTTTTT. The chain recombines TRBV11-3 with TRBJ2-2; 8 bases align to TRBD2. CDR1 and CDR2 (germline): SGHNT, YENEEA. V shed 1 base, J shed 7 bases, and the junction held 2 bases outside the gene matches. This CDR3 contains 14 residues.

The chain uses TRBV5-1 and TRBJ1-2, with TRBD1 as a possible D gene (6 bases). Germline values: CDR1 SGHRS, CDR2 YFSETQ. Trimming removed 5 bases at V and 0 bases at J, with 14 bases between. CDR3 length: 15 amino acids. In DNA form, the CDR3 reads TGCGCCAGCAGGGCAGGGGTTTTAGCTAACTATGGCTACACCTTC. This codes for CASRAGVLANYGYTF.

The chain uses TRBV6-4 and TRBJ2-1; D uncertain. Trimming cost V 4 bases and J 10 bases, with 5 bases left between them. Germline CDR1 is MRHNA and CDR2 is SNTAGT. CDR3 length: 10 residues. This CDR3 reads CASSAGEQFF. The DNA of the CDR3 is TGTGCCAGCAGTGCCGGGGAGCAGTTCTTC.

V is TRBV27 and J is TRBJ1-4, with 7 nucleotides matching TRBD1. The trim removed 4 bases at V and 3 bases at J, leaving 2 bases unmatched. Germline V gene sequence: CDR1 MNHEY, CDR2 SMNVEV (reference sequence). The CDR3 sequence is 14 residues long. The CDR3 loop reads CASSSGTANEKLFF. The CDR3 DNA is TGTGCCAGCAGTTCCGGGACAGCTAATGAAAAACTGTTTTTT.

CDR3 bases: TGTGCCAGCAGTGAACCATCTACAGATACGCAGTATTTT. This translates into CASSEPSTDTQYF. J is TRBJ2-3 and V is TRBV28; D not resolved. Trimming cost V 5 bases and J 3 bases, with 9 bases left between them. The CDR3 totals 13 residues. Looked up from germline, CDR1 is MDHEN and CDR2 is SYDVKM.

CDR3 protein: CASTSTGPYEQYF. In nucleotides, the CDR3 is TGTGCCTCCACATCGACAGGTCCCTACGAGCAGTACTTC. This chain links TRBV28 with TRBJ2-7, with TRBD1 as a possible D gene (6 bases). CDR1 is MDHEN, CDR2 SYDVKM, per germline. V was pared by 11 bases and J by 2 bases, with 16 bases between. The length of the CDR3 is 13 residues.

The V gene is TRBV6-1, the J gene TRBJ2-7; 9 bases agree with TRBD2. V lost 6 bases and J lost 4; bases outside the gene matches: 7. Germline V gene sequence: CDR1 MNHNS, CDR2 SASEGT. The CDR3 spans 14 residues. The CDR3 DNA reads as TGTGCCAGCAGCCAAAGCGGGAGGACTTACGAGCAGTACTTC. Translation: CASSQSGRTYEQYF.

The chain joins TRBV7-3 to TRBJ2-7, with 8 nucleotides matching TRBD1. The CDR3 consists of 14 residues. CDR1 and CDR2 from the germline V gene are SGHTA and FQGTGA. J gave up 3 bases and V 5 bases, and 6 bases lay outside the gene matches. The CDR3 protein is CASSPSGQVYEQYF. Here the CDR3 DNA reads TGTGCCAGCAGCCCATCGGGACAGGTCTACGAGCAGTACTTC.

The genes are TRBV28 and TRBJ1-3; D unresolved. In germline, CDR1 is MDHEN, CDR2 SYDVKM. Trimming shortened V by 5 bases and J by 0 bases, and 11 bases separated the two germline ends. This CDR3 comprises 15 residues. CDR3 sequence (DNA): TGTGCCAGCAGTACCCCTAGGTACTCTGGAAACACCATATATTTT. Its translation is CASSTPRYSGNTIYF.

J is TRBJ2-7 and V is TRBV6-6; 7 positions match TRBD1. The CDR3 is 14 amino acids. CDR1 is MNHNY, CDR2 SVGAGI, per germline (reference sequence). V shed 8 bases, J shed 2 bases, and the junction held 9 bases outside the gene matches. The CDR3 reads CASVDGTVPYEQYF. Written as DNA, the CDR3 is TGTGCCAGCGTGGACGGGACAGTTCCCTACGAGCAGTACTTC.

The chain is built from TRBV6-6 and TRBJ2-5; D is unclear. This CDR3 region has 11 residues. The germline V gene has CDR1 MNHNY and CDR2 SVGAGI (reference sequence). V was pared by 7 bases and J by 2 bases, with 5 bases between. CDR3 bases: TGTGCCAGCAAGTTTCAAGAGACCCAGTACTTC. Its protein is CASKFQETQYF.

The genes are TRBV14 and TRBJ2-7; TRBD1 matches at 8 bases. V trimming: 1 base; J trimming: 1 base; junction bases outside the gene matches: 9. CDR1 is SGHDN, CDR2 FVKESK, per germline. The CDR3 has 17 residues. CDR3 amino acids: CASSQGQGLRLSYEQYF. In DNA form, the CDR3 reads TGTGCCAGCAGCCAAGGACAGGGGCTCAGACTTTCCTACGAGCAGTACTTC.

This clone was counted once. This sequence joins TRBV28 and TRBJ1-4, with no clear D. Germline CDR1 is MDHEN and CDR2 is SYDVKM. CDR3 length equals 14 residues. Trimming left V 3 bases short and J 4 bases short, with 9 bases between. CDR3 loop: CASSLSPNNEKLFF. The CDR3 DNA is TGTGCCAGCAGTTTGAGTCCGAATAATGAAAAACTGTTTTTT.

The CDR3 nucleotides read TGTGCCAGCAGGCGGGACAGTCTCTACGAGCAGTACTTC. Its protein is CASRRDSLYEQYF. The genes are TRBV27 and TRBJ2-7, with D maybe TRBD1 (7 bases). Per germline, CDR1 MNHEY and CDR2 SMNVEV (reference sequence). Trimming pared 6 bases from V and 3 bases from J, leaving 12 bases between. The CDR3 is 13 amino acids.

In its sample, this clone was seen once. The chain employs TRBV4-2 and TRBJ2-7; D may match TRBD1 or TRBD2 (5 bases each). This CDR3 spans 12 amino acids. Trimming took 1 base from V and 4 from J, leaving 5 bases between them. Germline V lookup: CDR1 LGHNA, CDR2 YNFKEQ. The CDR3, as DNA: TGTGCCAGCAGCCAAGGGGGGTACGAGCAGTACTTC. Translating gives CASSQGGYEQYF.

The rearrangement uses TRBV5-1 and TRBJ2-2; TRBD1 aligns across 8 bases. Per germline, CDR1 SGHRS and CDR2 YFSETQ. Trimming removed 4 bases from V and 6 bases from J; junction bases left unmatched: 8. This CDR3 spans 15 amino acids. CDR3 bases: TGCGCCAGCAGCCTGCCAGGACAGGGCTCCGGGGAGCTGTTTTTT. It is translated as CASSLPGQGSGELFF.

The gene calls are TRBV7-3 and TRBJ2-1, with D possibly TRBD2 on 5 matching bases. CDR3 length: 12 amino acids. Germline-derived CDR1 and CDR2 are SGHTA and FQGTGA. The ends were cut back, 5 bases at V and 7 bases at J, with 9 bases in the middle. The CDR3 spells CASSREGNEQFF. The CDR3, as DNA: TGTGCCAGCAGCCGGGAAGGGAATGAGCAGTTCTTC.

The chain is built from TRBV6-5 and TRBJ2-7; D is ambiguous. The germline V gene encodes CDR1 MNHEY and CDR2 SVGAGI. The V and J ends lost 6 bases and 7 bases respectively, with 13 bases between them. There are 12 residues in the CDR3. Here the CDR3 reads CASRGQVEEQYF. The DNA of the CDR3 is TGTGCCAGCAGAGGGCAAGTGGAAGAGCAGTACTTC.

The chain carries TRBV27 and TRBJ2-6, with D maybe TRBD1 (5 bases). Trimming took off 0 bases at V and 1 base at J, with 10 bases between the two ends. CDR3 size: 17 residues. CDR1 and CDR2 from the germline V gene are MNHEY and SMNVEV (reference sequence). As DNA, the CDR3 is TGTGCCAGCAGTTTATCCTATCAGGGTTCTGGGGCCAACGTCCTGACTTTC. Its translation: CASSLSYQGSGANVLTF.